This entry lists 15 T cell receptor beta chains sequenced from one sample in a study of beta chain features in type 1 diabetes. Expressed TCRB transcripts got sequenced, as all isolated RNA was reverse transcribed. Here immunoSEQ multiplex PCR was the method, and the copy in TCRdb shows in-frame clones only, minus some. The repertoire holds around 130,000 clones, with about 15% as singletons. Their recognized antigens are unknown. Broader study findings: Across all four CD4+ subsets, people with type 1 diabetes showed modestly shorter TCRB CDR3s.

Sequenced material: central memory CD4+ T cells from blood. The receptor set was obtained from a man aged 30 to 39 with type 1 diabetes.

This clone was seen only a few times. J is TRBJ1-1 and V is TRBV2, with D uncertain. V was trimmed by 3 bases and J by 1 base, leaving 3 bases between them. Looked up from germline, CDR1 is SNHLY and CDR2 is FYNNEI. The CDR3 is made up of 12 amino acids. CDR3 coding DNA: TGTGCCAGCAGTGATTCGAACACTGAAGCTTTCTTT. Residues: CASSDSNTEAFF.

The chain carries TRBV5-1 and TRBJ2-7, with D perhaps matching TRBD1 (6 bases). The CDR3 is 13 residues long. CDR1 is SGHRS and CDR2 is YFSETQ in the germline V gene. V was shortened by 4 bases and J by 3 bases, with 11 bases between the two germline ends. CDR3 region: CASSPGTYYEQYF. Written as DNA, the CDR3 is TGCGCCAGCAGCCCAGGGACATACTACGAGCAGTACTTC.

The rearrangement joins TRBV7-2 to TRBJ2-4; 7 bases agree with TRBD1. CDR3 length equals 15 residues. With V trimmed by 6 bases and J by 5 bases, 10 bases remained unmatched. The V gene's germline CDR1 is SGHTA and CDR2 FQGNSA. The CDR3 is CASRSWADRQNIQYF. The DNA of the CDR3 is TGTGCCAGCAGATCATGGGCGGACAGGCAAAACATTCAGTACTTC.

This clone has a handful of counts. This chain uses TRBV2 with TRBJ2-7; tentatively, D is TRBD1 (6 bases). The length of the CDR3 is 14 residues. V dropped 4 bases and J dropped 2 bases, with 12 bases sitting between them. Germline V CDR1 and CDR2: SNHLY, FYNNEI. This chain's CDR3 is CASSGTAEAYEQYF. CDR3 nucleotides: TGTGCCAGCAGTGGGACAGCGGAAGCCTACGAGCAGTACTTC.

This clone was seen at least ten times. The CDR3 is CASSLVGSPLHF. CDR3 DNA sequence: TGTGCCAGCAGTTTAGTGGGTTCACCCCTCCACTTT. The chain joins TRBV28 to TRBJ1-6; D uncertain. Germline CDR1 reads MDHEN; CDR2 reads SYDVKM. This CDR3 has 12 amino acids. Trimming stripped 2 bases from V and 9 bases from J, with 5 bases between.

The chain carries TRBV5-8 and TRBJ2-7; D uncertain. The CDR3 has 15 residues. The V end lost 1 base, the J end lost 1 base, and 12 bases lay between the germline ends. Germline lookup yields CDR1 SGHTS and CDR2 YDEGEE. The CDR3 nucleotides read TGTGCCAGCAGCTTGTTTGAAAGTAGTTCCTACGAGCAGTACTTC. Its protein is CASSLFESSSYEQYF. Full variable domain (missing parts from reference TRBV5-8 and TRBJ2-7): EAGVTQSPTHLIKTRGQQATLRCSPISGHTSVYWYQQALGLGLQFLLWYDEGEERNRGNFPPRFSGRQFPNYSSELNVNALELEDSALYLCASSLFESSSYEQYFGPGTRLTVT.

This clone was seen ten or more times. The CDR3 sequence is CASSYSLRGGHNEQFF. DNA for the CDR3: TGTGCCAGCAGTTACAGTCTGCGGGGGGGCCACAATGAGCAGTTCTTC. The J gene is TRBJ2-1, the V gene TRBV6-6; the match to TRBD2 covers 9 bases. The length of the CDR3 is 16 residues. Trimming cost V 2 bases and J 5 bases; bases outside gene matches: 7. Germline V gives CDR1 MNHNY, CDR2 SVGAGI (reference sequence).

The J gene is TRBJ2-3, the V gene TRBV6-5; 8 bases align to TRBD1. Per germline, CDR1 MNHEY and CDR2 SVGAGI. With 6 bases clipped from V and 1 base from J, the junction kept 6 bases outside the gene matches. CDR3 size: 15 residues. The CDR3 bases are TGTGCCAGCAGCCTAATGGGACAGGGCACAGATACGCAGTATTTT. It codes for CASSLMGQGTDTQYF.

The J gene is TRBJ1-2, the V gene TRBV6-1, with D unresolved. Looked up from germline, CDR1 is MNHNS and CDR2 is SASEGT. The CDR3 runs to 12 residues. V lost 6 bases, J lost 8 bases, and 13 bases lay in between. Here the CDR3 reads CASSYTAEGYTF. In DNA, the CDR3 is TGTGCCAGCAGCTATACTGCGGAAGGCTACACCTTC.

Note on this clone: Other DNA sequences in this specimen translate into the identical CDR3. The chain joins TRBV25-1 to TRBJ2-1; 7 bases agree with TRBD2. CDR3 length: 15 amino acids. Trimming at V came to 1 base and at J to 2 bases, leaving 2 bases not matched to a gene. Germline CDR1 and CDR2: MGHDK and SYGVNS. The CDR3 protein is CASSESGGPYNEQFF. DNA for the CDR3: TGTGCCAGCAGTGAATCGGGGGGACCCTACAATGAGCAGTTCTTC.

The chain recombines TRBV30 with TRBJ2-1; D remains ambiguous. Germline V lookup: CDR1 GTSNPN, CDR2 SVGIG (reference sequence). This CDR3 is 12 amino acids long. V dropped 0 bases and J dropped 7 bases, with 7 bases sitting between them. In DNA, the CDR3 is TGTGCCTGGAGTGTATCTAGTAATGAGCAGTTCTTC. It is translated as CAWSVSSNEQFF.

This clone came up a few times. The chain uses TRBV7-2 and TRBJ2-5; D not certain. The germline V and J ends were trimmed by 1 base and 2 bases, with 11 bases remaining between them. Germline CDR1 is SGHTA and CDR2 is FQGNSA. The CDR3 has 15 amino acids. CDR3 region: CASSLVGFLQETQYF. The CDR3, as DNA: TGTGCCAGCAGCTTAGTGGGTTTCTTACAAGAGACCCAGTACTTC.

The chain recombines TRBV27 with TRBJ2-7, with D possibly TRBD1 on 5 matching bases. The CDR3 is made up of 14 amino acids. Between the trimmed V and J ends, which lost 6 bases and 3 bases, there was a span of 15 bases. Germline V gene data show CDR1 as MNHEY and CDR2 as SMNVEV (reference sequence). Written as DNA, the CDR3 is TGTGCCAGCAGCAGAGACGGACAAAGCTACGAGCAGTACTTC. Protein sequence: CASSRDGQSYEQYF.

This clone was seen a handful of times. This sequence joins TRBV27 and TRBJ2-3; 9 bases fit TRBD2. V trimming: 6 bases; J trimming: 3 bases; junction bases outside the gene matches: 10. The CDR3 has 16 residues. Per germline, CDR1 MNHEY and CDR2 SMNVEV (reference sequence). The CDR3 coding sequence is TGTGCCAGCAGCCCCGGCTATGCGGGGGGGACAGATACGCAGTATTTT. Translated, it gives CASSPGYAGGTDTQYF.

Concerning this clone: The same CDR3 arises from other DNA sequences in this sample as well. V is TRBV5-1 and J is TRBJ2-7; D may match TRBD1 or TRBD2 (6 bases each). CDR1 and CDR2 from the germline V gene are SGHRS and YFSETQ. This CDR3 spans 14 amino acids. V lost 0 bases to trimming and J lost 2 bases, with 9 bases between them. The CDR3 DNA is TGCGCCAGCAGCTTGGCAGGGGAGGCCTACGAGCAGTACTTC. This translates into CASSLAGEAYEQYF.